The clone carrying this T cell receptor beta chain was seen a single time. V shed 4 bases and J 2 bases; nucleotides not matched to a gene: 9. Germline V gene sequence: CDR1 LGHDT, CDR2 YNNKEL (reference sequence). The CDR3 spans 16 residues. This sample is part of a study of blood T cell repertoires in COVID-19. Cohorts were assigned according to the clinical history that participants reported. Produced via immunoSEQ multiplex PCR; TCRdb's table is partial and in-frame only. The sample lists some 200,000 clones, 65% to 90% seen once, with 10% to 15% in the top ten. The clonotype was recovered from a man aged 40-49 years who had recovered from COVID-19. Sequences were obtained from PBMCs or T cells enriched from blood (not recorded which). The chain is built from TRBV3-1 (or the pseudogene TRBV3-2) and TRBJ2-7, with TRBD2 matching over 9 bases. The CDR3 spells CASSPGRSSGAYEQYF. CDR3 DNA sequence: TGTGCCAGCAGCCCAGGTCGCTCTAGCGGGGCCTACGAGCAGTACTTC.